This T cell receptor (beta chain) comes out of a study of CD8 T cells in ankylosing spondylitis. Study outcomes and limitations: Within ankylosing spondylitis blood, a TCR beta motif made up of several highly homologous variants appeared to be characteristic.

In regard to this clonotype: The antigen is unknown.

V was pared by 7 bases and J by 2 bases, with 4 bases of the junction left unmatched. Germline assignment: CDR1 SGHAT and CDR2 FQNNGV. The CDR3 has 14 residues. TCRdb passed the 5' RACE reads through MiXCR, listing each CDR3 protein once. The data contain approximately 30,000 distinct CDR3 sequences, about 7.2% of them seen just once; the ten biggest clones take up roughly a tenth. The TCR was taken from a male donor with ankylosing spondylitis or in good health (not recorded which). The chain links TRBV11-2 to TRBJ2-1, with TRBD2 matching over 8 bases. Input material: blood, either unsorted or a sorted T cell fraction (not recorded which). CDR3 DNA: TGTGCCAGCACCCGGGAGGGACCCTACAATGAGCAGTTCTTC. The encoded protein is CASTREGPYNEQFF.